The clone carrying this T cell receptor beta chain was seen just once. The sample comes from a study of shared clonotypes between healthy human individuals. TCRdb's copy holds only in-frame clones and misses some; the assay was immunoSEQ multiplex PCR. The data contain 1.6 million or so clones, around 97% of them singletons. The receptor was isolated from a man aged 30 to 45 in good health. Sequencing was carried out using naive CD4+ T cells sorted from blood. Specified subset: CD45RA+ positively selected.

The CDR3 bases are TGTGCCAGCAGTCTTCTCGCCCTACAGCCCCAGCATTTT. It translates to CASSLLALQPQHF. The chain has TRBV28 and TRBJ1-5; D unresolved. Trimming took off 5 bases at V and 7 bases at J, with 12 bases between the two ends. Germline CDR1 is MDHEN and CDR2 is SYDVKM. The CDR3 is 13 residues long.